This T cell receptor (beta chain) is drawn from a study of Graves' ophthalmopathy and Graves' hyperthyroidism. The count of this clonotype is one. The germline CDR1 and CDR2 sequences are SGHVS and FQNEAQ. CDR3 length equals 15 residues. The V and J ends lost 5 bases and 6 bases respectively, with 19 bases between them. Scientists amplified the TCR beta CDR3 regions from RNA transcripts. The first-round RT-PCR employed HTBI primers together with the Qiagen OneStep RT-PCR kit. A multiplex PCR was then performed as the second round. TCRdb fed the multiplex PCR reads into MiXCR, producing one record per CDR3 protein. This table holds about 180,000 distinct CDR3 sequences, over 35% found once.

This clonotype originated in a woman aged 40-49 years with Graves' ophthalmopathy. Specimen: peripheral blood. The chain employs TRBV7-8 and TRBJ2-5, with D possibly being TRBD1 (6 bases). The CDR3 coding sequence is TGTGCCAGCAGCCTATGGACAGTGGCGGAAAAGACCCAGTACTTC. Protein sequence: CASSLWTVAEKTQYF.